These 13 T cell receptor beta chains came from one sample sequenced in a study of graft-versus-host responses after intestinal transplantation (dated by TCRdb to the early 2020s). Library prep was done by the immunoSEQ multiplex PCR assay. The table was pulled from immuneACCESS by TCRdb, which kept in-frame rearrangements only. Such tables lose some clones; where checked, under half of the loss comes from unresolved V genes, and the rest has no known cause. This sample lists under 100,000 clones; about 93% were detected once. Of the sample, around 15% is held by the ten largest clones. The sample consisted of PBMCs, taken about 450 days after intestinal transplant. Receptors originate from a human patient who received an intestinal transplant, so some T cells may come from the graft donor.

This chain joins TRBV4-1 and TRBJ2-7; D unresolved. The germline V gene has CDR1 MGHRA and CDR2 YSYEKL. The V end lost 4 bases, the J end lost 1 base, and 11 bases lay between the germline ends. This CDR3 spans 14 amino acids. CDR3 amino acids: CASSPTETSYEQYF. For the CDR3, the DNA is TGCGCCAGCAGCCCGACCGAAACTTCCTACGAGCAGTACTTC.

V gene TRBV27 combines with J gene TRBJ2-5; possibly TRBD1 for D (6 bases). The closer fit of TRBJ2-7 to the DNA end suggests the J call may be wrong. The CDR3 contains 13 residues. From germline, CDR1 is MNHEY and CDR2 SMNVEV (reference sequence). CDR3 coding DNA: TGTGCCAGCAGAGTACAGGGTGCCTACGAGCAGTACTTC. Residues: CASRVQGAYEQYF.

The CDR3 DNA reads TGTGCCAGCAGCTTGGTGGGCGATGAGCAGTTCTTC. Translation gives CASSLVGDEQFF. This chain uses TRBV5-4 with TRBJ2-1; no reliable D call. The CDR3 is made up of 12 amino acids. V was cut by 0 bases and J by 8 bases, with 6 bases left in between. The germline V gene encodes CDR1 SGHNT and CDR2 YYREEE (reference sequence).

CDR3 region: CASSKGQGSFLQPQHF. The CDR3 coding sequence is TGTGCCAGCAGCAAAGGACAGGGAAGTTTTTTACAGCCCCAGCATTTT. The chain uses TRBV11-1 and TRBJ1-5; 8 bases are a match to TRBD1. Germline V gene data show CDR1 as SGHAT and CDR2 as FQDESV (reference sequence). V gave up 5 bases and J gave up 7 bases; unmatched junction bases: 13. This CDR3 is built from 16 residues.

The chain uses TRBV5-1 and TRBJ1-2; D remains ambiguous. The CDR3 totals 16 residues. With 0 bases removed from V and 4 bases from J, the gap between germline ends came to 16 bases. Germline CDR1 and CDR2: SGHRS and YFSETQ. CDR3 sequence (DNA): TGCGCCAGCAGCTTGGGCGCCGCAGACCTCCTCTATGGCTACACCTTC. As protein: CASSLGAADLLYGYTF.

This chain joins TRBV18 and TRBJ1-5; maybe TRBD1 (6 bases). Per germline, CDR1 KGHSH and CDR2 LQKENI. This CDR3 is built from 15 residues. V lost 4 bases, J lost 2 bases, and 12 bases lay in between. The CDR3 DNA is TGTGCCAGCTCACTTAACAGGGCCGGCAATCAGCCCCAGCATTTT. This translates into CASSLNRAGNQPQHF.

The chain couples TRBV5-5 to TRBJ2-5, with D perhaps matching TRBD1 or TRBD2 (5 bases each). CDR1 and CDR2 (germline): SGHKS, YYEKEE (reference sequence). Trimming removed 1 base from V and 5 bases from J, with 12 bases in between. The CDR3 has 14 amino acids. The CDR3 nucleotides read TGTGCCAGCAGCTTGCCCGGGACGATTGAGACCCAGTACTTC. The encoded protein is CASSLPGTIETQYF.

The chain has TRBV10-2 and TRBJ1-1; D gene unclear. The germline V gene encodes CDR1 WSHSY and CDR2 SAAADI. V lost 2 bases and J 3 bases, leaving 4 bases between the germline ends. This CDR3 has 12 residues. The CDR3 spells CASSEGYTEAFF. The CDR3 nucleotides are TGCGCCAGCAGTGAGGGGTACACTGAAGCTTTCTTT.

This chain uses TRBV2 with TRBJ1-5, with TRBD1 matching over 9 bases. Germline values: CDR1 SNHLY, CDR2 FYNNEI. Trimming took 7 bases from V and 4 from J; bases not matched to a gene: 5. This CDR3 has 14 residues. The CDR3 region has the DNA TGTGCCAGCACCGACGGACAGGGGAATCAGCCCCAGCATTTT. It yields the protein CASTDGQGNQPQHF.

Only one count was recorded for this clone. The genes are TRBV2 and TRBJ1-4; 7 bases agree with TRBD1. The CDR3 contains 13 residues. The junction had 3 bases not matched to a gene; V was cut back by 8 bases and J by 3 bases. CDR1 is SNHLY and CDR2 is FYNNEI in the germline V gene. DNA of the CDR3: TGTGCCAGCTGGGGACAGCCTAATGAAAAACTGTTTTTT. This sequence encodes CASWGQPNEKLFF.

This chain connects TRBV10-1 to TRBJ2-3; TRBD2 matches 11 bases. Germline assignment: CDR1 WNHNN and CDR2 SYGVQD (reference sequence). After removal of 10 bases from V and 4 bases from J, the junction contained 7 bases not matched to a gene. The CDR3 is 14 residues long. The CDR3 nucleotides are TGCGCCACCCCGGGACTAGCGGTTTCAGATACGCAGTATTTT. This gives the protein CATPGLAVSDTQYF.

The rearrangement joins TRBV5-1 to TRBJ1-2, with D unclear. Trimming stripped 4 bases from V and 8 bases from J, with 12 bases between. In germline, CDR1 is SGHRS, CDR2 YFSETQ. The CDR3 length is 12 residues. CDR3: CASSLDTGGYTF. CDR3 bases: TGCGCCAGCAGCCTCGACACGGGGGGCTACACCTTC.

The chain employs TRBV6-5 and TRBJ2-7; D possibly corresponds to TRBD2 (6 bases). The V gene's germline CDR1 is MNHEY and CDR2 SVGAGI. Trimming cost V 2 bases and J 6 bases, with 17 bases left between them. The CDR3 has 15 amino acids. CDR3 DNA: TGTGCCAGCAGTTACACACCCGACTGGAGGGCCGAGCAGTACTTC. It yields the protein CASSYTPDWRAEQYF.